The rows below give T cell receptor beta chains drawn from one sample of a study of T-cell reconstitution after alpha-beta-depleted transplantation in children. Each CDR3 protein is one row after TCRdb ran MiXCR on the PCR reads. Altogether around 490,000 distinct CDR3 sequences are present, roughly an eighth being singletons, with the ten largest covering 12% to 15%. The specimen was PBMCs, mostly from graft donor cells, collected 180 days after TCRalphabeta/CD19-depleted stem cell transplant. These TCRs come from a female patient aged 2-10 years who had a stem cell transplant for aplastic anemia, so the T cells may come from the graft donor. CDR3s include the opening cysteine and the closing phenylalanine or tryptophan. D genes are given only for firm matches. Clone sizes are given selectively: once, few, many, or a class where the clone is expanded.

NA	TRBD2	TRBJ2-5	TRBV5-6	CASSAPRDYKETQYF	TGTGCCAGCAGCGCACCCCGGGACTACAAAGAGACCCAGTACTTC
NA	NA	TRBJ2-3	TRBV20-1	CSAPRWETDTQYF	TGCAGTGCACCTCGGTGGGAGACAGATACGCAGTATTTT
NA	TRBD2	TRBJ2-1	TRBV20-1	CSANSAGGGYNGQFF	TGCAGTGCTAACTCAGCGGGGGGGGGCTACAATGGGCAGTTCTTC
NA	NA	TRBJ2-7	TRBV12-3/TRBV12-4	CASSPLGFEQYF	TGTGCCAGCAGTCCCCTAGGGTTCGAGCAGTACTTC
NA	NA	TRBJ2-7	TRBV28	CASAWERYEQYF	TGTGCCAGCGCCTGGGAGAGGTACGAGCAGTACTTC
NA	TRBD2	TRBJ2-1	TRBV5-6	CASSSWTSPNEQFF	TGTGCCAGCAGCTCATGGACTAGCCCCAATGAGCAGTTCTTC
many	NA	TRBJ2-7	TRBV5-1	CASSLKAGEQYF	TGCGCCAGCAGCTTGAAGGCGGGGGAGCAGTACTTC
few	NA	TRBJ2-5	TRBV13	CASSEIGETQYF	TGTGCCAGCAGCGAGATCGGGGAGACCCAGTACTTC
few	TRBD2	TRBJ2-5	TRBV7-7	CASSSFPGLARGETQYF	TGTGCCAGCAGCTCGTTCCCGGGACTAGCGAGAGGGGAGACCCAGTACTTC
NA	NA	TRBJ1-1	TRBV29-1	CSETGSGNTEAFF	TGCAGCGAAACAGGGTCGGGGAACACTGAAGCTTTCTTT
NA	NA	TRBJ2-1	TRBV9	CASSETGRGTNEQFF	TGTGCCAGCAGTGAGACGGGGCGGGGTACCAATGAGCAGTTCTTC